This TCR beta chain was found in a study of patients and donors after allogeneic stem cell transplantation. Using its own MiXCR run on the RT-PCR reads, TCRdb lists one record per CDR3 protein. The repertoire holds about 960,000 distinct CDR3 sequences, with over 15% as singletons. The sequenced material came from blood, either unsorted or a sorted T cell fraction (not recorded which). The receptor was isolated from a human donor who was either an allogeneic HSCT recipient or a stem cell or donor lymphocyte infusion donor (not recorded which). It is not recorded whose cells these are; they may come from a transplant donor.

The CDR3 here is CASSVAGTSVADTQYF. The CDR3 DNA reads as TGTGCCAGCAGCGTTGCCGGGACTAGCGTCGCAGATACGCAGTATTTT. The V call is TRBV4-2, the J call TRBJ2-3; 10 bases agree with TRBD2. Trimming at V came to 5 bases and at J to 4 bases, leaving 9 bases not matched to a gene. CDR1 LGHNA and CDR2 YNFKEQ come from the germline V gene. This CDR3 is built from 16 residues.